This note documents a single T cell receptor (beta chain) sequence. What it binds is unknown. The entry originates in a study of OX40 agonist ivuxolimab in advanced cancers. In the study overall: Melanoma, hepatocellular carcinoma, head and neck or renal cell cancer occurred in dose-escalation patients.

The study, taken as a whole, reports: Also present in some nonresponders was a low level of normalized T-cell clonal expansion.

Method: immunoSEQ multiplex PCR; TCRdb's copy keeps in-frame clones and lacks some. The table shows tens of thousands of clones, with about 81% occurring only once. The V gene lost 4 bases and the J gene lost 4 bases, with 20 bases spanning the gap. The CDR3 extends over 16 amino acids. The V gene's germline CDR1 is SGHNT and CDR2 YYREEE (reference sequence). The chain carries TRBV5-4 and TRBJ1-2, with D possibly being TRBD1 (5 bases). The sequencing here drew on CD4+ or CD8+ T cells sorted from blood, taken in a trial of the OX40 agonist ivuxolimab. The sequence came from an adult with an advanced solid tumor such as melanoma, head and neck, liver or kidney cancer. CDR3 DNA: TGTGCCAGCAGCAAACCAGGGACCGATTCCTCCTATGGCTACACCTTC. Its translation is CASSKPGTDSSYGYTF.